A selection of T cell receptor beta chains follows, all from one sample in a study of molecular identifiers for immune sequencing clone quantification. TCRdb independently ran MiXCR on the PCR reads; one entry per CDR3 protein. Of 35,000 to 45,000 distinct CDR3 sequences listed, approximately 20% are singletons. The sequencing sample was made of naive CD8+ T cells from blood, with Jurkat cell RNA spiked in. These TCRs come from a human donor in good health. Some libraries in this study had Jurkat cell RNA spiked in. The CDR3 runs from the conserved cysteine through the conserved F or W. The D gene is left open where the match is weak. The size entry is marked missing in some rows and otherwise reads once, few, many or a size class.

>TRBJ2-2|TRBV4-3|NA|many
TGCGCCAGCAGCCAAGCGGCAGGGGATCTCACCGGGGAGCTGTTTTTT
CASSQAAGDLTGELFF
>TRBJ1-2|TRBV29-1|TRBD1|many
TGCAGCGTTGAAGTAGGCGAGGGGGCGCTTGTCTATGGCTACACCTTC
CSVEVGEGALVYGYTF
>TRBJ1-1|TRBV7-9|NA|few
TGTGCCAGCAGCTCCCGGTTTATCACTGAAGCTTTCTTT
CASSSRFITEAFF
>TRBJ2-7|TRBV6-5|TRBD1|many
TGTGCCAGCAGTTACTCGACAGGGATCTCCTACGAGCAGTACTTC
CASSYSTGISYEQYF
>TRBJ2-7|TRBV19|NA|many
TGTGCCAGTAGCCCACAGGGAGACGAGCAGTACTTC
CASSPQGDEQYF
>TRBJ2-7|TRBV7-2|NA|many
TGTGCCAGCAGCTTAAGGAGCACGTGGGGCCTTAAGAGTTCATACTACGAGCAGTACTTC
CASSLRSTWGLKSSYYEQYF
>TRBJ2-5|TRBV11-2|NA|NA
TGTGCCAGCAGCTTAGAACACTCAGGAGAGACCCAGTACTTC
CASSLEHSGETQYF
>TRBJ2-1|TRBV28|NA|NA
TGTGCCAGCAGTCGAACCCTCTTACAGGTACTTCAGGGTGAGCAGTTCTTC
CASSRTLLQVLQGEQFF
>TRBJ2-1|TRBV29-1|NA|many
TGCAGCGTTGAAGATAAAATGGATATGGAGCAGTTCTTC
CSVEDKMDMEQFF
>TRBJ2-1|TRBV2|TRBD2|many
TGTGCCAGCAGTGAAGGGACTAGTGTCGAGCAGTTCTTC
CASSEGTSVEQFF
>TRBJ2-3|TRBV10-3|NA|many
TGTGCCATCAGTGAGTCGTTCGGGGCCGCAGATACGCAGTATTTT
CAISESFGAADTQYF
>TRBJ2-7|TRBV5-6|NA|many
TGTGCCAGCAGCTTCACGACAGGCCCGGCACACGAGCAGTACTTC
CASSFTTGPAHEQYF
>TRBJ2-7|TRBV7-2|TRBD1|few
TGTGCCAGCAGCCCTACCACAGGGGCGTATTCCTACGAGCAGTACTTC
CASSPTTGAYSYEQYF
>TRBJ1-1|TRBV4-1|TRBD1|many
TGCGCCAGCAGCCAATTCGTTGGCGGGACAGGGGGGGCGGACACTGAAGCTTTCTTT
CASSQFVGGTGGADTEAFF
>TRBJ2-3|TRBV7-2|NA|many
TGTGCCAGCAGCCCAGGGACTCGCCGGGATACGCAGTATTTT
CASSPGTRRDTQYF
>TRBJ1-1|TRBV29-1|TRBD1|many
TGCAGCGTCGGACAGGGTCTGAACACTGAAGCTTTCTTT
CSVGQGLNTEAFF
>TRBJ2-5|TRBV7-3|TRBD2|many
TGTGCCAGCAGCCCTTTTACTAGCGGAGAGACCCAGTACTTC
CASSPFTSGETQYF
>TRBJ1-5|TRBV27|NA|many
TGTGCCAGCAGCTTACCCCCTGTGCAGGGTCCTCAGCCCCAGCATTTT
CASSLPPVQGPQPQHF
>TRBJ1-6|TRBV27|NA|NA
TGTGCCAGCAGTTTTCGGGGAGGAGTTAATTCACCCCTCCACTTT
CASSFRGGVNSPLHF
>TRBJ2-5|TRBV3-1|TRBD2|many
TGTGCCAGCAGCCAACCTCGACTAGCGGGGGCTCAAGAGACCCAGTACTTC
CASSQPRLAGAQETQYF
>TRBJ1-2|TRBV6-5|NA|many
TGTGCCAGCAGTTACTCGACCACAGGCTATGGCTACACCTTC
CASSYSTTGYGYTF
>TRBJ1-3|TRBV20-1|NA|NA
TGCAGTGCACCCAGAGGAAACACCATATATTTT
CSAPRGNTIYF